This is a list of T cell receptor beta chains from one sample in a study of T cells after yellow fever vaccination. TCRdb re-called the 5' RACE reads with MiXCR, one entry per CDR3 protein. In the table there are 250,000 to 400,000 distinct CDR3 sequences, approximately 4% of which are singletons. The sequencing here drew on PBMCs, taken 5 days after the yellow fever booster vaccination. The receptors derive from a man between 18 and 35 years old who received the YFV17D yellow fever vaccine. CDR3s include the opening cysteine and the closing phenylalanine or tryptophan. D genes are given only for firm matches. Clone size is shown for a subset of rows, as once, few, many or a class of expanded clone.

CDR3 DNA	CDR3 protein	D gene	clone size	V gene	J gene
TGTGCCAGCAGCTCCGGACTGTTAGGCAATGAGCAGTTCTTC	CASSSGLLGNEQFF	-	-	TRBV7-2	TRBJ2-1
TGTGCCTGGCACTCAGGGATTAGCACAGATACGCAGTATTTT	CAWHSGISTDTQYF	-	-	TRBV30	TRBJ2-3
TGTGCCAGCAGCCAAGAATTCCAGCGGGGCCTCTACGAGCAGTACTTC	CASSQEFQRGLYEQYF	TRBD2	-	TRBV3-1	TRBJ2-7
TGTGCCAGCAGCCACAGGGGGCAGACTGAAGCTTTCTTT	CASSHRGQTEAFF	TRBD1	-	TRBV6-2/TRBV6-3	TRBJ1-1
TGTGCCAGCACATCAGGGTTTTTTGAAAAACTGTTTTTT	CASTSGFFEKLFF	-	-	TRBV19	TRBJ1-4
TGTGCCAGCAGCTCTTTTCCCGTGGCGGATGGCTACACCTTC	CASSSFPVADGYTF	-	few	TRBV7-2	TRBJ1-2
TGTGCCAGCAACAGGGGGCAAGAGACCCAGTACTTC	CASNRGQETQYF	TRBD1	-	TRBV5-4	TRBJ2-5
TGCGCCAGCAGTTGGACAGTCATTGAAGCTTTCTTT	CASSWTVIEAFF	-	few	TRBV10-2	TRBJ1-1
TGTGCCAGCAGTCCAGCCTCCAGCCATCAGCCCCAGCATTTT	CASSPASSHQPQHF	-	many	TRBV6-6	TRBJ1-5
TGCGCCAGCAGACCGGGACAGGGTAGCTGGGAGCTGTTTTTT	CASRPGQGSWELFF	TRBD1	few	TRBV5-1	TRBJ2-2
TGTGCCAGCTCACCACAGGGAGGGGGGTCTTACGAGCAGTACTTC	CASSPQGGGSYEQYF	-	few	TRBV18	TRBJ2-7
TGTGCCAGCAGCTCCACCGGGACAGGGAACACTGAAGCTTTCTTT	CASSSTGTGNTEAFF	TRBD1	many	TRBV5-5	TRBJ1-1
TGCGCCAGCAGCTTGATCCTAACGGGACAGGGTATCGCTGAAGCTTTCTTT	CASSLILTGQGIAEAFF	TRBD1	few	TRBV5-1	TRBJ1-1
TGTGCCAGCACCCAGGGGACGGTCGGGGAGCTGTTTTTT	CASTQGTVGELFF	-	many	TRBV6-2/TRBV6-3	TRBJ2-2
TGTGCCAGCAGCTTGAGTCTGCAAAACAATGAGCAGTTCTTC	CASSLSLQNNEQFF	-	-	TRBV11-3	TRBJ2-1
TGTGCCAGCAGCTTTGGCAGATATAGCACAGATACGCAGTATTTT	CASSFGRYSTDTQYF	-	few	TRBV7-9	TRBJ2-3
TGCAGTGCTAGTCTCAGGGGAATTGAAAAACTGTTTTTT	CSASLRGIEKLFF	-	-	TRBV20-1	TRBJ1-4
TGTGCCAGCAGTTTCTATGACGCGAACACCGGGGAGCTGTTTTTT	CASSFYDANTGELFF	-	-	TRBV12-3/TRBV12-4	TRBJ2-2